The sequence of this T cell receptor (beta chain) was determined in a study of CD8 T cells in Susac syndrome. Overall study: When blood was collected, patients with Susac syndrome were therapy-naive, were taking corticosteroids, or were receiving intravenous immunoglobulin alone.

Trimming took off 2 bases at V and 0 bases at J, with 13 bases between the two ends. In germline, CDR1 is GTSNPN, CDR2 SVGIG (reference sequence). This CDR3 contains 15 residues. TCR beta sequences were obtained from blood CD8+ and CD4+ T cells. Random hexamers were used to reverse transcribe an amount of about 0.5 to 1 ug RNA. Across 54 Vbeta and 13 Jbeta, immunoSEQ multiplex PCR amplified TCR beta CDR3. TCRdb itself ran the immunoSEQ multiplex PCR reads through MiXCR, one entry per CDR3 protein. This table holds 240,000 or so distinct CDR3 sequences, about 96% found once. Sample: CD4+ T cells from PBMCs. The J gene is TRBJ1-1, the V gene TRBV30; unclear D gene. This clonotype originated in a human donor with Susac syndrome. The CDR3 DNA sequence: TGTGCCTGGAGTTCGACTATAATAATGAACACTGAAGCTTTCTTT. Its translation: CAWSSTIIMNTEAFF.